A selection of T cell receptor beta chains follows, all from one sample in a study of metastatic and nonmetastatic thyroid tumors. TCRdb redid the clone calls on the PCR reads using MiXCR. The sample has around 53,000 clones; 20% to 25% are singletons. The sequenced sample was blood. The receptor source for this set is a female donor with papillary thyroid cancer or a benign thyroid nodule (not recorded which). Some clones in this sample may be carry-over from other donors' samples. CDR3s leave out the opening cysteine and the closing phenylalanine or tryptophan.

TRBJ1-3 TRBV15 ATSRDYVGGQGNTIY
TRBJ2-7 TRBV5-1 ASSTGQAGGEQY
TRBJ2-7 TRBV6-1 ASSESTSEHY
TRBJ1-2 TRBV29-1 SVEEGSGGGYT
TRBJ2-7 TRBV6-1 GSSEVGTGLYEQY
TRBJ1-6 TRBV5-1 ASSFGGVGVSSPLH
TRBJ2-1 TRBV30 AWRERGRGVGEQF
TRBJ1-6 TRBV7-2 ASSPPGGWSPLH
TRBJ1-5 TRBV5-1 ASSLYPSQPQH
TRBJ2-1 TRBV5-1 ASSLRASGRVPYNEQF
TRBJ2-2 TRBV11-2 ASSLGRPGEAGELF
TRBJ1-4 TRBV29-1 SVVSTELTSNEKLF
TRBJ1-6 TRBV2 ASKGANTYNSPLH
TRBJ1-5 TRBV28 ASSSGQGGRYSNQPQH
TRBJ2-1 TRBV5-6 ASSDSPTEQF
TRBJ2-7 TRBV2 ASKSGGSYEQY
TRBJ2-1 TRBV5-1 ASSLARLAHEQF
TRBJ2-3 TRBV20-1 SSLTSSSTDTQY
TRBJ2-7 TRBV28 ASSGTASSYEQY
TRBJ2-2 TRBV2 ASSRGTSANTGELF
TRBJ2-7 TRBV18 ASSSGRGVYISYEQY
TRBJ2-2 TRBV24-1 ATRGYRGTGELF
TRBJ2-7 TRBV29-1 SGGQGRYEQY
TRBJ1-6 TRBV7-8 ASSLRTANNSPLH
TRBJ1-4 TRBV12-3/TRBV12-4 ASSLASVNEKLF
TRBJ2-3 TRBV20-1 SADRAEHRTDTQY
TRBJ2-4 TRBV10-3 AISDTPKEVGIQY
TRBJ2-1 TRBV11-2 ASSLGVGASYNEQF
TRBJ2-5 TRBV6-6 ASSYGTVNQETQY
TRBJ2-7 TRBV7-6 ASRSRASGREQY
TRBJ2-7 TRBV2 ASNPASGGVYEQY
TRBJ1-2 TRBV24-1 ATSDLNRGGGYT
TRBJ2-7 TRBV2 ASSDVQGSYEQY
TRBJ2-7 TRBV12-3/TRBV12-4 ASRGTGPIHEQY
TRBJ1-1 TRBV20-1 SAREGGTEAF
TRBJ2-7 TRBV15 ATSVEVGYEQY
TRBJ1-6 TRBV19 ASGSTGEYNSHLH
TRBJ2-2 TRBV19 ATVSAGGGELF
TRBJ1-5 TRBV30 ACARGPNQPQH
TRBJ2-7 TRBV4-1 SSSQAPQSEQY
TRBJ1-1 TRBV2 ASKTDRETEAF
TRBJ2-6 TRBV6-1 ASSESVARANVLT
TRBJ2-1 TRBV5-1 ASSLGQAGGEQF
TRBJ1-2 TRBV12-3/TRBV12-4 ASSPGTLRYGYT
TRBJ1-2 TRBV2 ASTGGEVHGYT
TRBJ1-2 TRBV28 ASSATLEGYT
TRBJ2-7 TRBV15 ATSEGRGYEQY
TRBJ2-7 TRBV5-1 ASSSGSSGSSYEQY
TRBJ1-4 TRBV7-9 ASSRPGQSNEKLF
TRBJ2-7 TRBV12-3/TRBV12-4 ASSFVGGGYEEY
TRBJ2-1 TRBV27 ASSKWVGVGNNEQF
TRBJ1-1 TRBV12-3/TRBV12-4 ASSSRDTGKDF
TRBJ2-3 TRBV3-1 ASSQEVTGVRTDTQY
TRBJ2-6 TRBV7-3 ASSDMGRSERANVLT
TRBJ1-1 TRBV18 ASTSLGRDTVAF
TRBJ2-7 TRBV20-1 SARDRLWAYEQY
TRBJ2-7 TRBV20-1 SPRQGSGDDQY
TRBJ2-7 TRBV20-1 SASAARLCYWHEQY
TRBJ1-1 TRBV12-3/TRBV12-4 ASSLTGGTRAF